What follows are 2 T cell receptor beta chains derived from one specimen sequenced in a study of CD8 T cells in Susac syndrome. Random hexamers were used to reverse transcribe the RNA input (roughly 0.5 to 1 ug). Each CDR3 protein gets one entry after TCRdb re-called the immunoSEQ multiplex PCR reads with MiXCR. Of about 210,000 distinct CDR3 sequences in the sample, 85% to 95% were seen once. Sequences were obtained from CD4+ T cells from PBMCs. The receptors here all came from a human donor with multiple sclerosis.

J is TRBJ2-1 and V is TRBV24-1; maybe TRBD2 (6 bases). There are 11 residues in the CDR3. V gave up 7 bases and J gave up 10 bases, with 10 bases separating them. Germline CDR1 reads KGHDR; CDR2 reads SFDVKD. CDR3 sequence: CATSRGGEQFF. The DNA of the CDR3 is TGTGCCACCAGCCGCGGAGGGGAGCAGTTCTTC.

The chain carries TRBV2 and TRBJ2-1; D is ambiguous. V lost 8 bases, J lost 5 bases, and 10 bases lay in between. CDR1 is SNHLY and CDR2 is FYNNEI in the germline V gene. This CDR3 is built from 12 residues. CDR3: CASRRSDNEQFF. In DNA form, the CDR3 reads TGTGCCAGCCGGAGAAGCGACAATGAGCAGTTCTTC.